Below are 18 T cell receptor beta chains sequenced from a single sample in a study of T cell responses to AZD1222 COVID-19 vaccine. TCRdb's table, derived via immunoSEQ multiplex PCR, lists solely in-frame clones and lacks some. This sample carries some 150,000 clones, about 82% of them seen once, and the ten largest clones take less than 6%. Sequencing used peripheral blood, obtained 28 days after the second AZD1222 dose. All receptors come from an adult who received the AZD1222 COVID-19 vaccine.

This rearrangement joins TRBV6-6 to TRBJ2-5, with D unclear. The CDR3 is 12 amino acids. The germline CDR1 and CDR2 sequences are MNHNY and SVGAGI (reference sequence). V dropped 2 bases and J dropped 2 bases, with 3 bases sitting between them. This CDR3 reads CASSYRQETQYF. DNA of the CDR3: TGTGCCAGCAGTTACAGGCAAGAGACCCAGTACTTC.

The rearrangement uses TRBV19 and TRBJ1-5; tentative D call: TRBD1 (6 bases). V shed 5 bases and J shed 0 bases, with 8 bases lying between them. This CDR3 spans 14 amino acids. CDR1 and CDR2 from the germline V gene are LNHDA and SQIVND (reference sequence). The CDR3 loop reads CASSYRDSNQPQHF. CDR3 nucleotides: TGTGCCAGTAGTTACAGGGATAGCAATCAGCCCCAGCATTTT.

V gene TRBV27 combines with J gene TRBJ1-2; a possible D gene is TRBD1 (6 bases). V was shortened by 5 bases and J by 5 bases, with 9 bases between the two germline ends. The CDR3 runs 12 residues. From germline, CDR1 is MNHEY and CDR2 SMNVEV (reference sequence). The chain's CDR3 is CASSTQGYGYTF. The DNA of the CDR3 is TGTGCCAGCAGTACTCAGGGGTATGGCTACACCTTC.

The CDR3 coding sequence is TGTGCCATCAACAGGGACCTAAATCAGCCCCAGCATTTT. Translated, it gives CAINRDLNQPQHF. The chain joins TRBV10-3 to TRBJ1-5, with D tentatively TRBD1 (6 bases). V shed 7 bases and J shed 4 bases, with 11 bases lying between them. This CDR3 is 13 amino acids long. From germline, CDR1 is ENHRY and CDR2 SYGVKD.

J is TRBJ1-1 and V is TRBV9; 7 bases fit TRBD1. With 2 bases clipped from V and 4 bases from J, the junction kept 2 bases outside the gene matches. CDR1 is SGDLS and CDR2 is YYNGEE in the germline V gene. The CDR3 covers 13 residues. The CDR3 DNA reads as TGTGCCAGCAGCGTCGACAGGGCCACTGAAGCTTTCTTT. Translating it yields CASSVDRATEAFF.

This sequence joins TRBV28 and TRBJ1-3, with D unclear. The CDR3 loop spans 13 amino acids. V shed 7 bases and J shed 4 bases, with 11 bases lying between them. Germline CDR1 and CDR2: MDHEN and SYDVKM. CDR3 DNA sequence: TGTGCCAGCAACATGGCAGACGGAAACACCATATATTTT. As protein: CASNMADGNTIYF.

The rearrangement joins TRBV7-2 to TRBJ1-5, with a tentative D call TRBD1 (5 bases). Germline CDR1 is SGHTA and CDR2 is FQGNSA. The CDR3 runs 14 residues. V was trimmed by 3 bases and J by 6 bases, leaving 12 bases between them. Written as DNA, the CDR3 is TGTGCCAGCAGCTTTCCCAGGGACGGTCAGCCCCAGCATTTT. Translating it yields CASSFPRDGQPQHF.

The rearrangement joins TRBV10-1 to TRBJ1-1, with D uncertain. The CDR3 runs to 13 residues. The germline gives CDR1 WNHNN, CDR2 SYGVQD (reference sequence). Trimming pared 1 base from V and 4 bases from J, leaving 7 bases between. CDR3: CASSEWPTTEAFF. As DNA, the CDR3 is TGCGCCAGCAGTGAGTGGCCAACCACTGAAGCTTTCTTT.

The chain is built from TRBV5-6 and TRBJ2-7; perhaps D is TRBD1 or TRBD2 (5 bases each). Between the trimmed V and J ends, which lost 0 bases and 3 bases, there was a span of 16 bases. Germline-derived CDR1 and CDR2 are SGHDT and YYEEEE. The CDR3 consists of 16 residues. CDR3 residues: CASSLGGSGHLYEQYF. Here the CDR3 DNA reads TGTGCCAGCAGCTTGGGGGGTTCGGGGCACCTCTACGAGCAGTACTTC.

The chain couples TRBV28 to TRBJ2-3, with a weak D call TRBD2 (6 bases). CDR1 is MDHEN, CDR2 SYDVKM, per germline. The CDR3 has 15 residues. V gave up 8 bases and J gave up 2 bases, with 17 bases separating them. The CDR3: CASGERAPVTDTQYF. The CDR3 DNA reads TGTGCCAGCGGAGAGCGGGCTCCCGTCACAGATACGCAGTATTTT.

The J gene is TRBJ1-1, the V gene TRBV27; no definite D call. This CDR3 is built from 13 residues. The germline V gene encodes CDR1 MNHEY and CDR2 SMNVEV (reference sequence). The ends were cut back, 5 bases at V and 1 base at J, with 8 bases in the middle. This CDR3 is CASSRPENTEAFF. CDR3 DNA: TGTGCCAGCAGTAGGCCGGAGAACACTGAAGCTTTCTTT.

This chain connects TRBV24-1 to TRBJ2-2; 13 nucleotides line up with TRBD2. This CDR3 has 20 residues. Germline trimming cut 2 bases from V and 2 bases from J; bases unmatched to any gene: 10. Germline V CDR1 and CDR2: KGHDR, SFDVKD. Here the CDR3 reads CATSDSTRRTSGGNTGELFF. CDR3 coding DNA: TGTGCCACCAGTGATTCTACGCGACGGACTAGCGGGGGTAACACCGGGGAGCTGTTTTTT.

The chain recombines TRBV12-3 or TRBV12-4 with TRBJ1-1; D may be TRBD1 (5 bases). V was trimmed by 4 bases and J by 6 bases, leaving 9 bases between them. This CDR3 contains 12 residues. This chain's CDR3 is CASSWGGPEAFF. The CDR3 DNA sequence: TGTGCCAGCAGTTGGGGGGGACCTGAAGCTTTCTTT.

V gene TRBV5-8 combines with J gene TRBJ1-5; D is unresolved. CDR3 length: 16 amino acids. Germline CDR1 reads SGHTS; CDR2 reads YDEGEE. V was shortened by 1 base and J by 3 bases, with 14 bases between the two germline ends. CDR3 amino acids: CASSLFLGQFNQPQHF. CDR3 coding DNA: TGTGCCAGCAGCTTGTTTTTAGGGCAGTTCAATCAGCCCCAGCATTTT.

The gene calls are TRBV19 and TRBJ2-5; 10 bases agree with TRBD2. Trimming cost V 6 bases and J 2 bases; bases outside gene matches: 3. Germline lookup yields CDR1 LNHDA and CDR2 SQIVND (reference sequence). The CDR3 covers 14 residues. The DNA for the CDR3 is TGTGCCAGTAGGCCGGGACTAGCGCAAGAGACCCAGTACTTC. Translation gives CASRPGLAQETQYF.

The gene calls are TRBV6-1 and TRBJ2-3, with D unclear. In germline, CDR1 is MNHNS, CDR2 SASEGT. This CDR3 has 16 residues. The V end was cut by 2 bases, the J end by 2 bases, with 14 bases between. The CDR3: CASSEPLAEYTDTQYF. The DNA of the CDR3 is TGTGCCAGCAGTGAACCCCTGGCGGAGTACACAGATACGCAGTATTTT.

This sequence joins TRBV28 and TRBJ1-5; TRBD1 is a possible D gene (5 bases). V lost 7 bases and J 5 bases, leaving 21 bases between the germline ends. From germline, CDR1 is MDHEN and CDR2 SYDVKM. The CDR3 runs to 16 residues. The chain's CDR3 is CASTDTGGGGDQPQHF. CDR3 bases: TGTGCCAGCACCGACACTGGGGGAGGCGGAGATCAGCCCCAGCATTTT.

The gene calls are TRBV19 and TRBJ1-5, with 8 bases matching TRBD1. V lost 6 bases to trimming and J lost 7 bases; unmatched junction nucleotides: 11. The CDR3 extends over 15 amino acids. Germline CDR1 is LNHDA and CDR2 is SQIVND (reference sequence). CDR3 coding DNA: TGTGCCAGTAGGACAGGACAGGGTTATTACCAGCCCCAGCATTTT. Protein: CASRTGQGYYQPQHF. The variable domain in full, with the rest retrieved from reference TRBV19 and TRBJ1-5, is DGGITQSPKYLFRKEGQNVTLSCEQNLNHDAMYWYRQDPGQGLRLIYYSQIVNDFQKGDIAEGYSVSREKKESFPLTVTSAQKNPTAFYLCASRTGQGYYQPQHFGDGTRLSIL.